This T cell receptor (beta chain) was recovered during a study of radiotherapy plus CTLA-4 blockade in lung cancer. Whole-study findings and limits: Blood-borne expansion of tumor-derived TCR clones followed radiotherapy plus ipilimumab.

Treatment of patients with chemo-refractory metastatic non-small-cell lung cancer consisted of focal radiation plus CTLA-4 blockade with ipilimumab. V shed 1 base and J shed 4 bases, with 17 bases lying between them. CDR1 SGHVS and CDR2 FQNEAQ come from the germline V gene. This CDR3 region has 17 residues. Clones were sequenced by immunoSEQ multiplex PCR, and TCRdb holds only the in-frame ones, with some missing. The sample carries over 80,000 clones, 83% recorded once. This clone was seen a few times. The antigen remains undetermined. This chain links TRBV7-8 with TRBJ2-1, with TRBD2 as a possible D gene (5 bases). The TCR originated in a human donor with non-small cell lung cancer who had stable disease on radiotherapy plus ipilimumab. The source was peripheral blood, collected from a patient treated with radiotherapy plus ipilimumab. The CDR3 loop is CASSLVLETKYYNEQFF. The CDR3 DNA sequence: TGTGCCAGCAGCTTAGTACTTGAGACTAAATATTACAATGAGCAGTTCTTC.